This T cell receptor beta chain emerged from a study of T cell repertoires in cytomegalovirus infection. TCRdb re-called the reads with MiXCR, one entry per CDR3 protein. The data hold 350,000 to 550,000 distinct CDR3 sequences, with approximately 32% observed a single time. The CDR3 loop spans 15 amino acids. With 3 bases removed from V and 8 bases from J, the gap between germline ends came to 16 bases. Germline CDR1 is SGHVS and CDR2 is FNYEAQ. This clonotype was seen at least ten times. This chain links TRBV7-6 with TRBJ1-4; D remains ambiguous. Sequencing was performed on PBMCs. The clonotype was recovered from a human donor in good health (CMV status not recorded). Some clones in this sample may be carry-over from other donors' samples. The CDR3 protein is CASSLAGSPGEKLFF. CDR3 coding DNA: TGTGCCAGCAGCTTGGCGGGATCCCCGGGGGAAAAACTGTTTTTT.